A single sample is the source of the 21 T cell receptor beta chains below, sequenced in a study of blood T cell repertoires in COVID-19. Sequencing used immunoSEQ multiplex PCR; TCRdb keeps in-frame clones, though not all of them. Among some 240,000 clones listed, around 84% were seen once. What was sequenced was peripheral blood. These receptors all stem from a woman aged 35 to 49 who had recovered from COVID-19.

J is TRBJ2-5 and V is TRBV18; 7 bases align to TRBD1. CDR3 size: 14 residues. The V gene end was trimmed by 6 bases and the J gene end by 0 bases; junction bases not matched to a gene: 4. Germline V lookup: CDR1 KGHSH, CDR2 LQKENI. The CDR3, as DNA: TGTGCCAGCTCGGGACAGAGCAACCAAGAGACCCAGTACTTC. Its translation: CASSGQSNQETQYF. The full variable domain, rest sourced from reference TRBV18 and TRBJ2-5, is NAGVMQNPRHLVRRRGQEARLRCSPMKGHSHVYWYRQLPEEGLKFMVYLQKENIIDESGMPKERFSAEFPKEGPSILRIQQVVRGDSAAYFCASSGQSNQETQYFGPGTRLLVL.

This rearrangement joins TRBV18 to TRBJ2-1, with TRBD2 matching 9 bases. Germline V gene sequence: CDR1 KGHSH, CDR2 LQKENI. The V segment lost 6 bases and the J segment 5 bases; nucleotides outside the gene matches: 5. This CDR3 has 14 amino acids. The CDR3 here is CASSRSGGNNEQFF. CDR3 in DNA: TGTGCCAGCTCCCGTAGCGGGGGAAACAATGAGCAGTTCTTC.

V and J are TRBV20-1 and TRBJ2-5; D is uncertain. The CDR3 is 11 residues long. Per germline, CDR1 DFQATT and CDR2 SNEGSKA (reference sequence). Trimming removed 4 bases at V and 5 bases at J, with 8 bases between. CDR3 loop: CSANSRETQYF. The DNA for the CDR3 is TGCAGTGCTAATTCTCGGGAGACCCAGTACTTC.

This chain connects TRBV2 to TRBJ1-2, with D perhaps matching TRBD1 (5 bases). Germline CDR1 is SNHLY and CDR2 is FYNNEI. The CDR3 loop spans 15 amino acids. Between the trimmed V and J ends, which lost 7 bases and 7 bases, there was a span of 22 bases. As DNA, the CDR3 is TGTGCCAGCATCAGAGTCTCGGGGGAAGCGGGTGGCTACACCTTC. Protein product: CASIRVSGEAGGYTF.

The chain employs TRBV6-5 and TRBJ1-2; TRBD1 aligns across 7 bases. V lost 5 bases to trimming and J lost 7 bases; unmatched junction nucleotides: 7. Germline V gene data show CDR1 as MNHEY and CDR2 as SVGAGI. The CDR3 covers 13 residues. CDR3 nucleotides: TGTGCCAGCAGTCTCGACAGGGATAGTGGCTACACCTTC. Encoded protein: CASSLDRDSGYTF.

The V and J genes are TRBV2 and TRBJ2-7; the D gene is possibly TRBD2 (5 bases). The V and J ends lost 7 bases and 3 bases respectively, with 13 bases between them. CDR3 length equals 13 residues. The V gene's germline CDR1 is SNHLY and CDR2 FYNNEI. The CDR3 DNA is TGTGCCAGCATCCCAATGGGGAGCTACGAGCAGTACTTC. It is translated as CASIPMGSYEQYF.

The CDR3 loop reads CASGSPLGTSGIRWNEQFF. The CDR3 DNA reads as TGTGCCAGCGGATCCCCCCTCGGGACTAGCGGTATAAGGTGGAATGAGCAGTTCTTC. This chain joins TRBV11-2 and TRBJ2-1; TRBD2 matches 11 bases. Germline V lookup: CDR1 SGHAT, CDR2 FQNNGV. The CDR3 is made up of 19 amino acids. Trimming cost V 8 bases and J 7 bases; bases outside gene matches: 22.

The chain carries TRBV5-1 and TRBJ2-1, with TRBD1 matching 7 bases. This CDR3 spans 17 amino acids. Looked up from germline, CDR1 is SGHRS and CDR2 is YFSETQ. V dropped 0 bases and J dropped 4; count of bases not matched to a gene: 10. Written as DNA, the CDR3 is TGCGCCAGCAGCTTGGCTTCTCTTCAGGGGGTTTACAATGAGCAGTTCTTC. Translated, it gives CASSLASLQGVYNEQFF.

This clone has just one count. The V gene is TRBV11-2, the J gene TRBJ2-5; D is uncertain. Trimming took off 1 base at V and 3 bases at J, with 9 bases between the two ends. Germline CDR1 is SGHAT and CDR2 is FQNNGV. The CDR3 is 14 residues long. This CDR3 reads CASSLGVTEETQYF. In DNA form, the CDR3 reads TGTGCCAGCAGCTTAGGAGTCACCGAAGAGACCCAGTACTTC.

CDR3 sequence (DNA): TGTGCCAGCAGTTCACTCACGACGGCGAGGGTCTATGGCTACACCTTC. It specifies CASSSLTTARVYGYTF. V usage is TRBV28 and J usage is TRBJ1-2; unclear D gene. The germline V gene encodes CDR1 MDHEN and CDR2 SYDVKM. V was trimmed by 4 bases and J by 4 bases, leaving 19 bases between them. The CDR3 totals 16 residues.

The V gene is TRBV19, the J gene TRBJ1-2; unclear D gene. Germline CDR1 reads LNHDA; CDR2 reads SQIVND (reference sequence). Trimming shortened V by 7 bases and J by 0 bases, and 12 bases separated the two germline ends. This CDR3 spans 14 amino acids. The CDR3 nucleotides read TGTGCCAGTATCGAGGGCCCTTCTAACTATGGCTACACCTTC. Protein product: CASIEGPSNYGYTF.

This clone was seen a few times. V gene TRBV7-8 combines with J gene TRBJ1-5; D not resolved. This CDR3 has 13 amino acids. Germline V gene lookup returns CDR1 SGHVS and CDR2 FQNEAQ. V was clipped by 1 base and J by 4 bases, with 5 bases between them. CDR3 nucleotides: TGTGCCAGCAGCTTAGTTCTGAATCAGCCCCAGCATTTT. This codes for CASSLVLNQPQHF. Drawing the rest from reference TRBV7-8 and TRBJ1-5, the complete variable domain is GAGVSQSPRYKVAKRGQDVALRCDPISGHVSLFWYQQALGQGPEFLTYFQNEAQLDKSGLPSDRFFAERPEGSVSTLKIQRTQQEDSAVYLCASSLVLNQPQHFGDGTRLSIL.

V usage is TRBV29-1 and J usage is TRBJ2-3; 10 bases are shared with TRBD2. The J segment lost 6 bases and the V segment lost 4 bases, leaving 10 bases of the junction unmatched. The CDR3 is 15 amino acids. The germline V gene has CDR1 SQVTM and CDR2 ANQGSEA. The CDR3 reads CSVVRLAGGYDTQYF. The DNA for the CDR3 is TGCAGCGTTGTCCGCTTAGCGGGGGGATACGATACGCAGTATTTT.

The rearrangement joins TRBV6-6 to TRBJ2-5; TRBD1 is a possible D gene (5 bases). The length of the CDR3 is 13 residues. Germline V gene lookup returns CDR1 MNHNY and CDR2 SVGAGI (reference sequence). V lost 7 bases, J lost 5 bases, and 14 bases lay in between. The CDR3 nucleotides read TGTGCCAGCACCAGGGCCAGGGCGGAGACCCAGTACTTC. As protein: CASTRARAETQYF.

The CDR3 DNA sequence: TGTGCCATCAGTAAGGGAGAGGGGGACGGCTACACCTTC. This encodes CAISKGEGDGYTF. The rearrangement joins TRBV10-3 to TRBJ1-2; TRBD1 might be the D (6 bases). The germline CDR1 and CDR2 sequences are ENHRY and SYGVKD. The CDR3 is 13 residues long. Between the trimmed V and J ends, which lost 5 bases and 8 bases, there was a span of 15 bases.

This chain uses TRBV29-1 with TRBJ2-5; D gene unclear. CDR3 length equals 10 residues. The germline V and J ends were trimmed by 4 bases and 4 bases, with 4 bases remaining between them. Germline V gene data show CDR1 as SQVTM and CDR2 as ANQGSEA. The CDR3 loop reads CSVVVETQYF. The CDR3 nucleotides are TGCAGCGTTGTAGTAGAGACCCAGTACTTC.

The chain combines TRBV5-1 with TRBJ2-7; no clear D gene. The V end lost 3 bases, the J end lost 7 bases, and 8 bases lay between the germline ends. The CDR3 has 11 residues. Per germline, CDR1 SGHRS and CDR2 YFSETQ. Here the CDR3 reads CASSSPLEQYF. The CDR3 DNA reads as TGCGCCAGCAGCTCCCCCTTGGAGCAGTACTTC.

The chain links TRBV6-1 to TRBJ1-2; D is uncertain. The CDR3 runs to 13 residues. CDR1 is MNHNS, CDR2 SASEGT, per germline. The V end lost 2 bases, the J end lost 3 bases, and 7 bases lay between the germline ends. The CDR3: CASSEPEDYGYTF. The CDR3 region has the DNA TGTGCCAGCAGTGAACCCGAGGACTATGGCTACACCTTC.

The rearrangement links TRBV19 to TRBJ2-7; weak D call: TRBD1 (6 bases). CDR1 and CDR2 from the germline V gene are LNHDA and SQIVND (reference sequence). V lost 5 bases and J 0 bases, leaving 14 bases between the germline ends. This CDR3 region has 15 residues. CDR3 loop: CASSPDRTASYEQYF. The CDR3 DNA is TGTGCCAGTAGTCCCGACAGGACAGCCTCCTACGAGCAGTACTTC.

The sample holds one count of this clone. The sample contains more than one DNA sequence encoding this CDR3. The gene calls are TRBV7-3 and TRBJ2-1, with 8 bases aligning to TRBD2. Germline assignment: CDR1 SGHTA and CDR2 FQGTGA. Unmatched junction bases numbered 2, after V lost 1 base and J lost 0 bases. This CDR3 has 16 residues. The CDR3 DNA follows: TGTGCCAGCAGCTTAAGCGGGGGGAGCTCCTACAATGAGCAGTTCTTC. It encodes CASSLSGGSSYNEQFF.

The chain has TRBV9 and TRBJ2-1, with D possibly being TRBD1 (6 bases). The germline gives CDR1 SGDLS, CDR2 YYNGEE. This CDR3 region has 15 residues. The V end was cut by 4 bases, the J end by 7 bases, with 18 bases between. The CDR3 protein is CASSFTGIPTNEQFF. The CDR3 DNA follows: TGTGCCAGCAGCTTTACAGGGATCCCCACTAATGAGCAGTTCTTC.